This record looks at one TCR beta chain sequence and its context. This entry is derived from a study of control samples from healthy donors and cancer patients. Libraries were prepared by immunoSEQ multiplex PCR; TCRdb keeps only in-frame clonotypes and omits some of them. The table records fewer than 85,000 clones, approximately 90% of them present only once. The CDR3 is 15 amino acids. The V and J ends lost 5 bases and 3 bases respectively, with 16 bases between them. Germline assignment: CDR1 MNHEY and CDR2 SMNVEV (reference sequence). The receptor's source is a man aged 50-60 years in good health. Sequenced material: blood. This chain links TRBV27 with TRBJ1-2; TRBD1 might be the D (6 bases). CDR3 nucleotide sequence: TGTGCCAGCAGTCCTGGGGGCGCAGTTTACTATGGCTACACCTTC. Its translation is CASSPGGAVYYGYTF.